The 11 T cell receptor beta chains reported below all come from one sample, sequenced in a study of T cells after yellow fever vaccination. TCRdb used MiXCR to reprocess the 5' RACE reads, holding one entry per CDR3 protein. Of 11,000 to 15,000 distinct CDR3 sequences detected, more than 7% appear once; the ten largest clones hold 1.6%. The specimen was PBMCs, either bulk or a sorted T-cell subset (CD4+, CD8+, memory, or dextramer-sorted; not recorded which), collected on the day of the yellow fever booster vaccination. All receptors derive from a man between 18 and 29 years old who received the YFV17D yellow fever vaccine.

This clonotype was counted at least ten times. In nucleotides, the CDR3 is TGTGCCAGCTCACCTCTAACGGAAGAGACCCAGTACTTC. This translates into CASSPLTEETQYF. V usage is TRBV18 and J usage is TRBJ2-5; D unclear. V lost 3 bases, J lost 3 bases, and 8 bases lay in between. CDR1 KGHSH and CDR2 LQKENI come from the germline V gene. The CDR3 covers 13 residues.

By frequency in the sample, this clonotype is medium-sized. The V gene is TRBV5-1, the J gene TRBJ2-1; 8 bases map to TRBD2. J was trimmed by 9 bases and V by 1 base; bases with no gene match: 12. CDR3 size: 16 residues. Germline CDR1 is SGHRS and CDR2 is YFSETQ. CDR3 coding DNA: TGCGCCAGCAGCTTGAGGTCGGGGGGGGCCGTTGGTGAGCAGTTCTTC. Protein: CASSLRSGGAVGEQFF.

This clonotype was observed many times. This chain joins TRBV7-2 and TRBJ2-3; no reliable D call. Germline lookup yields CDR1 SGHTA and CDR2 FQGNSA. V dropped 3 bases and J dropped 6 bases, with 7 bases sitting between them. This CDR3 spans 12 amino acids. CDR3 nucleotide sequence: TGTGCCAGCAGCTTGGACCGGGATACGCAGTATTTT. This encodes CASSLDRDTQYF.

By sample share, this clonotype is medium-sized. The CDR3 DNA sequence: TGTGCCAGCAGCTTAACGGGGGCCTCACATCTCGGGCAGTTCTTC. This codes for CASSLTGASHLGQFF. J is TRBJ2-1 and V is TRBV11-2; D is tentatively TRBD1 or TRBD2 (6 bases each). The CDR3 is made up of 15 amino acids. The germline V gene encodes CDR1 SGHAT and CDR2 FQNNGV. The V and J ends lost 2 bases and 12 bases respectively, with 20 bases between them. Looking up the rest from reference TRBV11-2 and TRBJ2-1 gives the full variable domain: EAGVAQSPRYKIIEKRQSVAFWCNPISGHATLYWYQQILGQGPKLLIQFQNNGVVDDSQLPKDRFSAERLKGVDSTLKIQPAKLEDSAVYLCASSLTGASHLGQFFGPGTRLTVL.

V is TRBV11-1 and J is TRBJ2-7; TRBD2 is a possible D gene (6 bases). V was pared by 8 bases and J by 3 bases, with 14 bases between. Germline values: CDR1 SGHAT, CDR2 FQDESV (reference sequence). The CDR3 extends over 13 amino acids. DNA for the CDR3: TGTGCCAGCGGATCCGGGACTTACTACGAGCAGTACGTC. Encoded protein: CASGSGTYYEQYV.

This clonotype was detected many times. The V gene is TRBV29-1, the J gene TRBJ1-1; D might be TRBD1 (5 bases). The CDR3 extends over 13 amino acids. Germline V gene lookup returns CDR1 SQVTM and CDR2 ANQGSEA. The V end was cut by 6 bases, the J end by 5 bases, with 16 bases between. The CDR3 nucleotides are TGCAGCGTAGCTACCCGGGGGGGAACTGAAGCTTTCTTT. Translation gives CSVATRGGTEAFF. Full variable domain (rest looked up from reference TRBV29-1 and TRBJ1-1): SAVISQKPSRDICQRGTSLTIQCQVDSQVTMMFWYRQQPGQSLTLIATANQGSEATYESGFVIDKFPISRPNLTFSTLTVSNMSPEDSSIYLCSVATRGGTEAFFGQGTRLTVV.

This clonotype was seen ten or more times. In DNA, the CDR3 is TGTGCCACCAGCACCTTAGATGGGATAAATCAGCCCCAGCATTTT. It specifies CATSTLDGINQPQHF. The V and J genes are TRBV15 and TRBJ1-5; no clear D. The CDR3 loop spans 15 amino acids. Trimming stripped 4 bases from V and 4 bases from J, with 14 bases between. CDR1 is LNHNV, CDR2 YYDKDF, per germline (reference sequence). The full variable domain, in which reference TRBV15 and TRBJ1-5 provide the parts outside the CDR3, is DAMVIQNPRYQVTQFGKPVTLSCSQTLNHNVMYWYQQKSSQAPKLLFHYYDKDFNNEADTPDNFQSRRPNTSFCFLDIRSPGLGDTAMYLCATSTLDGINQPQHFGDGTRLSIL.

This clonotype was counted many times. The chain recombines TRBV2 with TRBJ1-1; no reliable D call. This CDR3 contains 14 residues. Germline CDR1 reads SNHLY; CDR2 reads FYNNEI. The germline V and J ends were trimmed by 6 bases and 1 base, with 12 bases remaining between them. The DNA of the CDR3 is TGTGCCAGCAGGATGATTACAGCGAACACTGAAGCTTTCTTT. Its protein product is CASRMITANTEAFF.

This clonotype was found many times. This chain joins TRBV7-9 and TRBJ1-2; tentative D call: TRBD1 (6 bases). The CDR3 contains 12 residues. Trimming took 6 bases from V and 2 from J, leaving 7 bases between them. CDR1 is SEHNR and CDR2 is FQNEAQ in the germline V gene (reference sequence). The CDR3 here is CASRTGNYGYTF. CDR3 nucleotide sequence: TGTGCCAGCAGAACAGGGAACTATGGCTACACCTTC.

By share, this clonotype counts as medium-sized. The chain carries TRBV4-2 and TRBJ2-2, with a tentative D call TRBD2 (5 bases). V lost 4 bases to trimming and J lost 9 bases, with 9 bases between them. Germline V gives CDR1 LGHNA, CDR2 YNFKEQ. The CDR3 loop spans 12 amino acids. CDR3 amino acids: CASSPEGRELFF. The CDR3, as DNA: TGTGCCAGCAGCCCCGAGGGAAGGGAGCTGTTTTTT.

Relative to its sample, this clonotype is medium-sized (0.01 to 0.1%). The chain is built from TRBV5-1 and TRBJ2-1; D gene unclear. V was trimmed by 0 bases and J by 7 bases, leaving 11 bases between them. The V gene's germline CDR1 is SGHRS and CDR2 YFSETQ. The CDR3 sequence is 14 residues long. DNA of the CDR3: TGCGCCAGCAGCTTGGGATTTGACGGTAATGAGCAGTTCTTC. This codes for CASSLGFDGNEQFF.